These T cell receptor beta chains were read from a single sample in a study of blood T cell repertoires in COVID-19. Some clones are missing from TCRdb's copy, which holds only in-frame ones; the method was immunoSEQ multiplex PCR. The data contain just over 150,000 clones, around four fifths of them singletons. Material for sequencing was peripheral blood. These receptors all come from an elderly woman with acute or convalescent COVID-19. The CDR3 runs from the conserved cysteine through the conserved F or W. The order of the fields is clone size, J gene, D gene, V gene, CDR3 DNA, CDR3 protein. D genes are given only for firm matches. Some rows mark clone size as missing; the rest say once, few, many or name a class of expanded clone.

once	TRBJ2-7	TRBD1	TRBV28	TGTGCCAGCAGTCTTCGACAGGGGGCCTACGAGCAGTACTTC	CASSLRQGAYEQYF
NA	TRBJ1-1	NA	TRBV19	TGTGCCAGTAGTAGAGTGAACACTGAAGCTTTCTTT	CASSRVNTEAFF
NA	TRBJ1-4	TRBD1	TRBV29-1	TGCAGCGCCAACAGGGGAACGGGAGAAAAACTGTTTTTT	CSANRGTGEKLFF
NA	TRBJ2-7	NA	TRBV15	TGTGCCACCAGCAGAGATCGAGAATACGAGCAGTACTTC	CATSRDREYEQYF
few	TRBJ2-6	NA	TRBV25-1	TGTGCCAGCCAGTACCGCGGCTCTGGGGCCAACGTCCTGACTTTC	CASQYRGSGANVLTF
NA	TRBJ2-2	TRBD2	TRBV12-5	TGTGCTAGTGGTTTAGGACTAGCGGGAGCGTCTGGGGAGCTGTTTTTT	CASGLGLAGASGELFF
once	TRBJ2-1	NA	TRBV12-5	TGTGCTAGTGGTTTGGAGGCGGGAACGGGGAATGAGCAGTTCTTC	CASGLEAGTGNEQFF
few	TRBJ2-1	TRBD1	TRBV15	TGTGCCACCAGCGGAGACGATTGGACAGGGATCAATGAGCAGTTCTTC	CATSGDDWTGINEQFF
once	TRBJ2-3	TRBD2	TRBV7-2	TGTGCCAGCAGCTTAGTGTCTAGCGGGCAGTATTTT	CASSLVSSGQYF
NA	TRBJ2-2	TRBD1	TRBV4-3	TGCGCCAGCAGCCCCGACAGGGTTTGGGCCGGGGAGCTGTTTTTT	CASSPDRVWAGELFF
NA	TRBJ1-5	TRBD1	TRBV2	TGTGCCAGCAGTCAGGGACAGGGTAATCAGCCCCAGCATTTT	CASSQGQGNQPQHF
NA	TRBJ2-7	NA	TRBV18	TGTGCCAGCTCACCCGGAGCGGGTGGCGAGCAGTACTTC	CASSPGAGGEQYF
NA	TRBJ2-5	TRBD1	TRBV4-1	TGCGCCAGCAGCTCCAAGATACAGGGGGCTGAGACCCAGTACTTC	CASSSKIQGAETQYF
NA	TRBJ2-7	NA	TRBV5-1	TGCGCCAGCAGCTTGGACGGCGGGTTATCCTACGAGCAGTACTTC	CASSLDGGLSYEQYF
NA	TRBJ1-2	NA	TRBV7-9	TGTGCCAGCAGCTTGGGGGCCCTGGATGGCTACACCTTC	CASSLGALDGYTF
NA	TRBJ2-2	NA	TRBV4-1	TGCGCCAGCAGCCAAGATTACCGGGGGACCGGGGAGCTGTTTTTT	CASSQDYRGTGELFF
NA	TRBJ2-5	TRBD2	TRBV10-1	TGCGCCAGCAGTGAGTCGACCGGGACTAGCAGGTTCGAGACCCAGTACTTC	CASSESTGTSRFETQYF
NA	TRBJ2-7	TRBD1	TRBV15	TGTGCCACCAGCGCCAGACAGGGATTCTCCTACGAGCAGTACTTC	CATSARQGFSYEQYF
NA	TRBJ2-7	TRBD1	TRBV5-1	TGCGCCAGCAGCATGACCGGGACAGTGACTTACGAGCAGTACTTC	CASSMTGTVTYEQYF